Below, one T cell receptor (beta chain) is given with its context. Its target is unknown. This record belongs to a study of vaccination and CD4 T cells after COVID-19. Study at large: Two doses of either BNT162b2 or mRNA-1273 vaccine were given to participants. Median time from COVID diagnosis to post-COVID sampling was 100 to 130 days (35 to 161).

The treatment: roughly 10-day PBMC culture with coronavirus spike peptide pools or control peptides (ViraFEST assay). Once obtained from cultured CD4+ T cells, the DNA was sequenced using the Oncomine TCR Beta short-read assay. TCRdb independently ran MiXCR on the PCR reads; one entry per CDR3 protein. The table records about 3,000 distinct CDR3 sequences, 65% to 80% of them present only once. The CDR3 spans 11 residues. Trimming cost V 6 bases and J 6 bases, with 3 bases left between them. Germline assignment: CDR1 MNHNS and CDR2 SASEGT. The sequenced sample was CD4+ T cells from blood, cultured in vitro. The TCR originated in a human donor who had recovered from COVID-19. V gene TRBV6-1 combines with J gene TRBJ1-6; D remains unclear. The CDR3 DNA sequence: TGTGCCAGCAGGGCTAATTCACCCCTCCACTTT. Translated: CASRANSPLHF.